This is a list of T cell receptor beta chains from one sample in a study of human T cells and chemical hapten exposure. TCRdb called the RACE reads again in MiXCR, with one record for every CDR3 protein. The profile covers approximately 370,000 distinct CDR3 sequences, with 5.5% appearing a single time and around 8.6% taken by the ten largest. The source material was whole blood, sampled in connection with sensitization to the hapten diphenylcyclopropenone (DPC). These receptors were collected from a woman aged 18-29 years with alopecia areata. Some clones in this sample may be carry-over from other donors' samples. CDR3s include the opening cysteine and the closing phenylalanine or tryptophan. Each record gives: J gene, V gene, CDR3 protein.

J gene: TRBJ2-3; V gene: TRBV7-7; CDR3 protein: CASSLITDTQYF
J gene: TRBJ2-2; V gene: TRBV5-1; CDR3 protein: CASSLDGILGELFF
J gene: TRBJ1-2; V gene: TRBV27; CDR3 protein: CASSLKDRDGYTF
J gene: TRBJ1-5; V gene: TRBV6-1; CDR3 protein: CASISQGVGQPQHF
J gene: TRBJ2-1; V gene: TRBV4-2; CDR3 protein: CASSPPQAGGGSHYNEQFF
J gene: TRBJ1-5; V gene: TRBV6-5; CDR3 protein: CASSRGADSNQPQHF
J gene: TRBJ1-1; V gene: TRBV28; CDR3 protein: CASTSSGTDFEAFF
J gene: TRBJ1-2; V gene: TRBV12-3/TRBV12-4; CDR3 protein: CASSLKGGVYGYTF
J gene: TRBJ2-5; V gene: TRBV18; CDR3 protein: CASSPQEETQYF
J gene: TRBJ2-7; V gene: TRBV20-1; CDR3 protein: CSARDQIATGGGQYF
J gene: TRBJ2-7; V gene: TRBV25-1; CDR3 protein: CASSESRRHEQYF
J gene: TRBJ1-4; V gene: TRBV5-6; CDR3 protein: CASRRGATNEKLFF
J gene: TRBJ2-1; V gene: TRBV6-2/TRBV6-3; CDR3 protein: CASSYWGLRDNEQFF
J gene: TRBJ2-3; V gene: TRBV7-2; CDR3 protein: CASSRLGRASTDTQYF
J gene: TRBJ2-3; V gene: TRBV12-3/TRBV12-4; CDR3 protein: CASSLGGGRTDTQYF
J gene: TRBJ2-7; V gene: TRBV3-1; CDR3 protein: CASSQDYGEQYF